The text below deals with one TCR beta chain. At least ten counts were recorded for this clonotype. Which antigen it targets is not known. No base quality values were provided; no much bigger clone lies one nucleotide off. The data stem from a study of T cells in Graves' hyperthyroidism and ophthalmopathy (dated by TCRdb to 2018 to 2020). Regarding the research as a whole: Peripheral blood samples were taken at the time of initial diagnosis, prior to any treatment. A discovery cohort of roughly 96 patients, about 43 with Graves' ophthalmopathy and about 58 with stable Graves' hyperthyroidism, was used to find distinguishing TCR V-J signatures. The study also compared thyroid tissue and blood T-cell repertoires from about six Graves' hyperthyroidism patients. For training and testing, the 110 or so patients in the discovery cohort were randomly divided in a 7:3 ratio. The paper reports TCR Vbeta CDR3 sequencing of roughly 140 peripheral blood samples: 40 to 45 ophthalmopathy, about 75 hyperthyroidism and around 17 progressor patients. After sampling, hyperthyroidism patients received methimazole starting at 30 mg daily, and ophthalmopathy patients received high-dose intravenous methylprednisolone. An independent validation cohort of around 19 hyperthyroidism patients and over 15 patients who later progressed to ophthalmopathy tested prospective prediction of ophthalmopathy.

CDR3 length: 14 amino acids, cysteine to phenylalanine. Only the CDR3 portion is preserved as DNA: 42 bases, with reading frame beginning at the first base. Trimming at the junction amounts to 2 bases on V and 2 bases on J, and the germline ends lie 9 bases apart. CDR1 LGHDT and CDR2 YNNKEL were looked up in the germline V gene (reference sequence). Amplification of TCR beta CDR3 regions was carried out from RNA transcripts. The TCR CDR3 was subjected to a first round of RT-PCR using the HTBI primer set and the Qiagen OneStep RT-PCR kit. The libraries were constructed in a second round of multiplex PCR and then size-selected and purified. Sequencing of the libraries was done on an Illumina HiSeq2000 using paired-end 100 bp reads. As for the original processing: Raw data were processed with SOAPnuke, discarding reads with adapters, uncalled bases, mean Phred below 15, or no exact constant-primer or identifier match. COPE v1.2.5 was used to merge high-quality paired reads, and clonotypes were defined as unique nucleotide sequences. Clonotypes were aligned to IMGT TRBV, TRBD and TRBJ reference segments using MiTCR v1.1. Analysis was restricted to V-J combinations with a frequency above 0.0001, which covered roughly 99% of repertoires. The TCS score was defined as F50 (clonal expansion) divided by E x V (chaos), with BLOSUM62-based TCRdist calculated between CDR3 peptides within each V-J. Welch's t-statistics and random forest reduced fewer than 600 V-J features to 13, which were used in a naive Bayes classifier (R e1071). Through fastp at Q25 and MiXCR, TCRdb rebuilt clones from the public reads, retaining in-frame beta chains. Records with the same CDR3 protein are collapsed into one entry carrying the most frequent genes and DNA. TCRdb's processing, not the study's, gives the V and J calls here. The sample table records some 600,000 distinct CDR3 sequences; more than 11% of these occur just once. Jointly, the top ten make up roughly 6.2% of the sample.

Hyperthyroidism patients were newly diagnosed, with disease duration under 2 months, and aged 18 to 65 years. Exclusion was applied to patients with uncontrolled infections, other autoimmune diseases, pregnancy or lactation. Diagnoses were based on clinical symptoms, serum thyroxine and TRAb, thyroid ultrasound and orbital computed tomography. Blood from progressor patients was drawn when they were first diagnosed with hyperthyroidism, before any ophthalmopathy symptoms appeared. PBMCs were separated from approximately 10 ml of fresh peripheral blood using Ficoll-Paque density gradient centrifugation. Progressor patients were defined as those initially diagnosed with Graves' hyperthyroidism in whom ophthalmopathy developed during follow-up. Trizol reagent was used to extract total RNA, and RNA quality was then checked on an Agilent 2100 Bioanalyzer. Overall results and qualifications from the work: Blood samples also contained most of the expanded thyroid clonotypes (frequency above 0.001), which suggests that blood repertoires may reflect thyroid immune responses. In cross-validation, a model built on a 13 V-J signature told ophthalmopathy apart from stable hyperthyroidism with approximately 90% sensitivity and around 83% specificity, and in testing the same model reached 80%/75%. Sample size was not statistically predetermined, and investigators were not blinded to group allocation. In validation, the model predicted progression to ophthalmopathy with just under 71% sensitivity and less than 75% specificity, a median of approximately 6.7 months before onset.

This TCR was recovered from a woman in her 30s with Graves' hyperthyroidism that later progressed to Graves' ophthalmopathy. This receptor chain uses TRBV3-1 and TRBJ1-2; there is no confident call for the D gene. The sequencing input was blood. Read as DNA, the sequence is TGTGCCAGCAGCCAAAGCGTTTCAAACTATGGCTACACCTTC. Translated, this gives CASSQSVSNYGYTF.